This TCR beta chain was sequenced in a study of memory CD4+ T cells and cytomegalovirus serostatus. This clone was counted a few times. The sort gate was single viable CD3+CD4+CD8-CD45RO+ cells for memory CD4+ T cells. Clones were sequenced by immunoSEQ multiplex PCR, and TCRdb holds only the in-frame ones, with some missing. The sample lists tens of thousands of clones; about 78% were seen once. Germline lookup yields CDR1 SGHRS and CDR2 YFSETQ. Trimming took 3 bases from V and 3 from J; bases not matched to a gene: 5. CDR3 length: 14 amino acids. The TCR comes from an adult in good health and CMV-seronegative. The sample consisted of memory CD4+ T cells from blood. The J gene is TRBJ1-1, the V gene TRBV5-1; TRBD1 agrees at 7 bases. The CDR3 nucleotides read TGCGCCAGCAGCTCATTAGACAGGGACACTGAAGCTTTCTTT. Translating it yields CASSSLDRDTEAFF.